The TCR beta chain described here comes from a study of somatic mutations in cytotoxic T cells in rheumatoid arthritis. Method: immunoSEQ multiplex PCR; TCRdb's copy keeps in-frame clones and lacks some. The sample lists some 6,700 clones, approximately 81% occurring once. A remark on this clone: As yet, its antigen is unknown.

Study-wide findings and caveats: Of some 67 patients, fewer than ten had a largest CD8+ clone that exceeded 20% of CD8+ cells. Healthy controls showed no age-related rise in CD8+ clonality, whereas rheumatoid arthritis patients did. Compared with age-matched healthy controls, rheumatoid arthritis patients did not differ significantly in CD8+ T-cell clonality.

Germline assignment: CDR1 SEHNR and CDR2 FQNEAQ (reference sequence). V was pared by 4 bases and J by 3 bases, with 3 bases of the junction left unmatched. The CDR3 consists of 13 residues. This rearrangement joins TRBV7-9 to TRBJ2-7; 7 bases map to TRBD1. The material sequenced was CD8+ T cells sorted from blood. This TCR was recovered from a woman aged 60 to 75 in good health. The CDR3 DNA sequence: TGTGCCAGCAGCTCCGGGACAGACTACGAGCAGTACTTC. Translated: CASSSGTDYEQYF.